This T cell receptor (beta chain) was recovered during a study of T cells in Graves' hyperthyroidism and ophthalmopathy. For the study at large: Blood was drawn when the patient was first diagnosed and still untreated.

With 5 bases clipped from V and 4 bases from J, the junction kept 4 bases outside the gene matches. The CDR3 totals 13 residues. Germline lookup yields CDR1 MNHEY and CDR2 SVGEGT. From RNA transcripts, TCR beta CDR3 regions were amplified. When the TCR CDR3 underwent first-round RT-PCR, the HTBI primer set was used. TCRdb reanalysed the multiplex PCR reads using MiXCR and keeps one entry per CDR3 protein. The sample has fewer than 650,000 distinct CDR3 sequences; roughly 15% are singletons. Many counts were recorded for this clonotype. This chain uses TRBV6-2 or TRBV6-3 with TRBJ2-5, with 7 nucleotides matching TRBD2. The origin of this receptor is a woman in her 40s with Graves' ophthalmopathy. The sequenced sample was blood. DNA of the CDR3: TGTGCCAGCAGTAGCGGGACTCTAGAGACCCAGTACTTC. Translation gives CASSSGTLETQYF.